The 10 T cell receptor beta chains in this list originate from one sample, sequenced in a study of cytomegalovirus exposure and HLA in healthy donors. Vbeta (60) and Jbeta (13) primers were used in the PCR. Profiling relied on immunoSEQ multiplex PCR, and the TCRdb table lists in-frame clones only, not all of them. Found here are some 210,000 clones, about 87% of them singletons; the top ten hold over 1%. Sequenced sample: PBMCs. All receptors derive from a young man in good health and CMV-seronegative.

The chain recombines TRBV19 with TRBJ1-1; maybe TRBD1 (5 bases). V was clipped by 5 bases and J by 1 base, with 17 bases between them. The CDR3 is 16 amino acids. Per the germline V gene, CDR1 is LNHDA and CDR2 is SQIVND (reference sequence). The CDR3 DNA reads TGTGCCAGTAGTCCAACAGGCGGCGGGACGAACACTGAAGCTTTCTTT. Translation: CASSPTGGGTNTEAFF.

The DNA for the CDR3 is TGCGCCAGCAGCTCGCTGACAGGGACTAATTCACCCCTCCACTTT. This sequence encodes CASSSLTGTNSPLHF. J is TRBJ1-6 and V is TRBV5-1; 7 positions match TRBD1. The germline gives CDR1 SGHRS, CDR2 YFSETQ. CDR3 length: 15 residues. With V trimmed by 3 bases and J by 6 bases, 6 bases remained unmatched. The full variable domain, completed using reference TRBV5-1 and TRBJ1-6, is KAGVTQTPRYLIKTRGQQVTLSCSPISGHRSVSWYQQTPGQGLQFLFEYFSETQRNKGNFPGRFSGRQFSNSRSEMNVSTLELGDSALYLCASSSLTGTNSPLHFGNGTRLTVT.

A remark on this clone: Other DNA sequences within the sample encode an identical CDR3. V and J are TRBV6-1 and TRBJ2-1, with a possible D match to TRBD1 (5 bases). Per the germline V gene, CDR1 is MNHNS and CDR2 is SASEGT. This CDR3 has 14 residues. V gave up 3 bases and J gave up 7 bases, with 13 bases separating them. CDR3 sequence: CASSDTAGKNEQFF. In nucleotides, the CDR3 is TGTGCCAGCAGTGACACGGCAGGGAAGAATGAGCAGTTCTTC.

V and J are TRBV7-2 and TRBJ2-5, with TRBD2 identical over 8 bases. Germline V lookup: CDR1 SGHTA, CDR2 FQGNSA. The CDR3 spans 14 residues. V gave up 3 bases and J gave up 4 bases; unmatched junction bases: 4. The CDR3 region is CASSFRTSRETQYF. Written as DNA, the CDR3 is TGTGCCAGCAGCTTTCGGACTAGCAGAGAGACCCAGTACTTC.

The rearrangement uses TRBV7-9 and TRBJ2-5, with D uncertain. The DNA end favors TRBJ2-7, so the J call may be wrong. The CDR3 length is 14 residues. Per the germline V gene, CDR1 is SEHNR and CDR2 is FQNEAQ (reference sequence). The CDR3 DNA sequence: TGTGCCAGCAGCTTAACGAGTAGCTCCTACGAGCAGTACTTC. It yields the protein CASSLTSSSYEQYF.

This clone has just one count. This chain connects TRBV7-9 to TRBJ1-1, with D maybe TRBD1 (5 bases). The germline V and J ends were trimmed by 1 base and 6 bases, with 9 bases remaining between them. The CDR3 runs 13 residues. Germline V lookup: CDR1 SEHNR, CDR2 FQNEAQ (reference sequence). CDR3 DNA: TGTGCCAGCAGCTTAGGGTCGGGGGCTGAAGCTTTCTTT. Protein product: CASSLGSGAEAFF.

This clone was seen only a few times. The chain recombines TRBV11-2 with TRBJ2-1; maybe TRBD1 (5 bases). V lost 4 bases to trimming and J lost 5 bases, with 18 bases between them. Germline V gives CDR1 SGHAT, CDR2 FQNNGV. This CDR3 spans 16 amino acids. Written as DNA, the CDR3 is TGTGCCAGCAGCTACCCGTCCCGGGTAGGGGACAATGAGCAGTTCTTC. Translated, it gives CASSYPSRVGDNEQFF.

This clone has only one observation. The V and J genes are TRBV7-2 and TRBJ1-2; 9 bases fit TRBD1. V lost 2 bases, J lost 8 bases, and 9 bases stayed unmatched. Germline CDR1 and CDR2: SGHTA and FQGNSA. CDR3 length equals 15 residues. CDR3 sequence (DNA): TGTGCCAGCAGCTTAACATCAATGGGACAGGGCGGCTACACCTTC. Its translation is CASSLTSMGQGGYTF.

This clone has just a few counts. The genes are TRBV28 and TRBJ2-5, with 14 bases fitting TRBD2. The V segment lost 6 bases and the J segment 3 bases; nucleotides outside the gene matches: 3. The CDR3 has 15 amino acids. Germline-derived CDR1 and CDR2 are MDHEN and SYDVKM. The CDR3: CASSPGLAGEETQYF. In DNA form, the CDR3 reads TGTGCCAGCAGCCCGGGACTAGCGGGGGAAGAGACCCAGTACTTC.

This clone was seen more than once but under ten times. The chain carries TRBV28 and TRBJ1-2; no definite D call. V was pared by 7 bases and J by 7 bases, with 10 bases between. The germline V gene has CDR1 MDHEN and CDR2 SYDVKM. This CDR3 has 11 amino acids. The CDR3 is CASTPGSGYTF. DNA of the CDR3: TGTGCCAGCACCCCCGGGAGTGGCTACACCTTC.